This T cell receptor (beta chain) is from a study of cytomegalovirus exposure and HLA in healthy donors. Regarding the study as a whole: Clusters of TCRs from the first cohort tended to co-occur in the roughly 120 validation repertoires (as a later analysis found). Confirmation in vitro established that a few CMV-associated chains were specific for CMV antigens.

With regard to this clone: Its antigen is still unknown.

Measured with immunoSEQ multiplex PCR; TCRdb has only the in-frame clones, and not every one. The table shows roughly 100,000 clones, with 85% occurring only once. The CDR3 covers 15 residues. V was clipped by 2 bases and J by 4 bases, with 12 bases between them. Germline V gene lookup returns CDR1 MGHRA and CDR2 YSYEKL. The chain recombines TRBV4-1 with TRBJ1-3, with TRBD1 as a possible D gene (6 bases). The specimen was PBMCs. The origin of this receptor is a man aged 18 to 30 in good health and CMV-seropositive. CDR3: CASSQLGQRGNTIYF. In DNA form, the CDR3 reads TGCGCCAGCAGCCAACTAGGACAGAGGGGAAACACCATATATTTT.